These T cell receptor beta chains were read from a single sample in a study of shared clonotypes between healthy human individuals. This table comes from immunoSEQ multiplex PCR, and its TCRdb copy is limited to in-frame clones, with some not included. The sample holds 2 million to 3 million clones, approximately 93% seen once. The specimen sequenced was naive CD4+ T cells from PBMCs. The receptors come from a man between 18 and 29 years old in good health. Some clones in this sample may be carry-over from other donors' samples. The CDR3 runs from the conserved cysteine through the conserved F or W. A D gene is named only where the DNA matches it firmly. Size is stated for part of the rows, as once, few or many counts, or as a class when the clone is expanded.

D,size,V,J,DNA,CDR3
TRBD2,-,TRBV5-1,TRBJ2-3,TGCGCCAGCGGACTAGCGGGAGTTGGTACAGATACGCAGTATTTT,CASGLAGVGTDTQYF
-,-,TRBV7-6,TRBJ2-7,TGTGCCAGCAGCTTAGGGGAGAGGACAAGCTACGAGCAGTACTTC,CASSLGERTSYEQYF
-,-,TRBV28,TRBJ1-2,TGTGCCAGCAGTCGGTTTCGTTATTATGGCTACACCTTC,CASSRFRYYGYTF
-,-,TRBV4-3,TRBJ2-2,TGCGCCAGCAGCCAAGGTAGTACTTACACCGGGGAGCTGTTTTTT,CASSQGSTYTGELFF
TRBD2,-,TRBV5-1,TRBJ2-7,TGCGCCAGCACCCTAGCGGGGATCCCTGGGGAGCAGTACTTC,CASTLAGIPGEQYF
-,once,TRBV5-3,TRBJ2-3,TGTGCCAGAAGCTTGGACCGCGGCGGGGACACAGATACGCAGTATTTT,CARSLDRGGDTDTQYF
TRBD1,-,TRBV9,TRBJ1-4,TGTGCCAGCAGCGGAGAGGACAGGGTGGGCATGGATGAAAAACTGTTTTTT,CASSGEDRVGMDEKLFF
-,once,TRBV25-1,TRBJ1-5,TGTGCCAGCAGTGGAGGGGAGAGCAATCAGCCCCAGCATTTT,CASSGGESNQPQHF
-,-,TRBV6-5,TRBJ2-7,TGTGCCAGCAGTTATGGGGGGCTTGTAAACGAGCAGTACTTC,CASSYGGLVNEQYF
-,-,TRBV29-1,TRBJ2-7,TGCAGCGTAGTGGGGATCTACGAGCAGTACTTC,CSVVGIYEQYF